A single sample gave rise to the 27 T cell receptor beta chains below, sequenced in a study of OX40 agonist ivuxolimab in advanced cancers. This table comes from immunoSEQ multiplex PCR, and its TCRdb copy is limited to in-frame clones, with some not included. The sample consists of 63,000 or so clones, about 90% of them appearing once. Source: CD4+ or CD8+ T cells sorted from blood, taken in a trial of the OX40 agonist ivuxolimab. All receptors derive from an adult with an advanced solid tumor such as melanoma, head and neck, liver or kidney cancer.

The J gene is TRBJ1-3, the V gene TRBV6-5; possibly TRBD1 for D (5 bases). The CDR3 is 15 amino acids. Germline V gene data show CDR1 as MNHEY and CDR2 as SVGAGI. V lost 0 bases to trimming and J lost 1 base, with 7 bases between them. CDR3 region: CASSYSGGSGNTIYF. The CDR3 coding sequence is TGTGCCAGCAGTTACTCGGGGGGGTCTGGAAACACCATATATTTT.

The chain recombines TRBV19 with TRBJ2-3; D is possibly TRBD1 (6 bases). The V gene's germline CDR1 is LNHDA and CDR2 SQIVND (reference sequence). The V end was cut by 3 bases, the J end by 0 bases, with 10 bases between. The CDR3 covers 15 residues. The CDR3 spells CASSIYRVSTDTQYF. CDR3 in DNA: TGTGCCAGTAGTATTTACAGGGTTAGCACAGATACGCAGTATTTT.

This clone came up a few times. The V and J genes are TRBV5-1 and TRBJ2-7; 9 bases line up with TRBD1. CDR1 is SGHRS and CDR2 is YFSETQ in the germline V gene. V shed 4 bases, J shed 5 bases, and the junction held 7 bases outside the gene matches. The CDR3 loop spans 14 amino acids. This chain's CDR3 is CASSLVDRGHEQYV. The CDR3 bases are TGCGCCAGCAGCCTAGTGGACAGGGGCCACGAGCAGTACGTC.

The chain is built from TRBV28 and TRBJ2-4, with 9 bases that match TRBD1. This CDR3 region has 14 residues. The junction had 2 bases not matched to a gene; V was cut back by 5 bases and J by 3 bases. Looked up from germline, CDR1 is MDHEN and CDR2 is SYDVKM. The DNA of the CDR3 is TGTGCCAGCAGTCCGGGACAGGGCAAAAACATTCAGTACTTC. This gives the protein CASSPGQGKNIQYF.

The V call is TRBV6-5, the J call TRBJ2-5; D remains ambiguous. TRBJ2-7 matches the DNA end more closely, so the J call is doubtful. Germline V CDR1 and CDR2: MNHEY, SVGAGI. The CDR3 runs 16 residues. CDR3 in amino acids: CASSYSMGNHAYEQYF. The CDR3 DNA follows: TGTGCCAGCAGTTACTCGATGGGTAACCACGCCTACGAGCAGTACTTC.

The rearrangement links TRBV27 to TRBJ1-6; 7 bases map to TRBD1. The V gene end was trimmed by 2 bases and the J gene end by 13 bases; junction bases not matched to a gene: 8. Germline CDR1 MNHEY, CDR2 SMNVEV (reference sequence). The CDR3 spans 14 residues. CDR3 amino acids: CASSLKGAFYPLHF. The CDR3, as DNA: TGTGCCAGCAGTTTAAAGGGGGCGTTTTACCCCCTCCACTTT.

This clone was seen only once. CDR3 sequence reads: CASSLGTENIQYF. The CDR3 DNA reads as TGTGCCAGCAGCTTGGGGACGGAGAACATTCAGTACTTC. This sequence joins TRBV7-9 and TRBJ2-4; D is perhaps TRBD1 or TRBD2 (5 bases each). The CDR3 is 13 amino acids. Germline CDR1 reads SEHNR; CDR2 reads FQNEAQ (reference sequence). Deletions cut 3 bases from V and 7 bases from J, with 10 bases between. Full variable domain (rest looked up from reference TRBV7-9 and TRBJ2-4): DTGVSQNPRHKITKRGQNVTFRCDPISEHNRLYWYRQTLGQGPEFLTYFQNEAQLEKSRLLSDRFSAERPKGSFSTLEIQRTEQGDSAMYLCASSLGTENIQYFGAGTRLSVL.

The chain combines TRBV14 with TRBJ2-7, with D unclear. This CDR3 comprises 12 residues. The V and J ends lost 0 bases and 5 bases respectively, with 5 bases between them. The germline V gene has CDR1 SGHDN and CDR2 FVKESK. The CDR3 spells CASSQDWNEQYF. The DNA of the CDR3 is TGTGCCAGCAGCCAAGACTGGAACGAGCAGTACTTC. The variable domain in full, completed from reference TRBV14 and TRBJ2-7, reads EAGVTQFPSHSVIEKGQTVTLRCDPISGHDNLYWYRRVMGKEIKFLLHFVKESKQDESGMPNNRFLAERTGGTYSTLKVQPAELEDSGVYFCASSQDWNEQYFGPGTRLTVT.

This clone appeared a single time. The J gene is TRBJ1-2, the V gene TRBV6-5; D not resolved. There are 13 residues in the CDR3. CDR1 MNHEY and CDR2 SVGAGI come from the germline V gene. The V gene lost 2 bases and the J gene lost 0 bases, with 4 bases spanning the gap. The chain's CDR3 is CASSYRTNYGYTF. For the CDR3, the DNA is TGTGCCAGCAGTTACCGTACTAACTATGGCTACACCTTC.

CDR3 coding DNA: TGTGCCAGCAGCCAAGATCTCAATACAGGGTACACCGGGGAGCTGTTTTTT. Encoded protein: CASSQDLNTGYTGELFF. This chain joins TRBV4-2 and TRBJ2-2; tentative D call: TRBD1 (6 bases). CDR1 LGHNA and CDR2 YNFKEQ come from the germline V gene. The CDR3 sequence is 17 residues long. V lost 0 bases, J lost 3 bases, and 14 bases lay in between.

The chain has TRBV30 and TRBJ2-1; 8 nucleotides align to TRBD2. This CDR3 is 15 amino acids long. Germline loops: CDR1 GTSNPN, CDR2 SVGIG (reference sequence). Germline trimming cut 2 bases from V and 5 bases from J; bases unmatched to any gene: 8. The CDR3 protein is CAWSQPSGRNNEQFF. The CDR3 coding sequence is TGTGCCTGGAGTCAGCCTAGCGGGCGAAACAATGAGCAGTTCTTC.

The rearrangement joins TRBV30 to TRBJ1-1; no reliable D call. Germline values: CDR1 GTSNPN, CDR2 SVGIG (reference sequence). Trimming pared 5 bases from V and 4 bases from J, leaving 14 bases between. The CDR3 spans 13 residues. This CDR3 reads CAWAVNWGTEAFF. For the CDR3, the DNA is TGTGCCTGGGCAGTTAATTGGGGCACTGAAGCTTTCTTT.

J is TRBJ2-2 and V is TRBV11-1; D call uncertain. The germline V and J ends were trimmed by 1 base and 3 bases, with 12 bases remaining between them. Germline V CDR1 and CDR2: SGHAT, FQDESV (reference sequence). The CDR3 covers 16 residues. CDR3 sequence (DNA): TGTGCCAGCAGCTTAGAGGGTCGATCCTACACCGGGGAGCTGTTTTTT. Residues: CASSLEGRSYTGELFF.

This rearrangement joins TRBV18 to TRBJ2-1; TRBD2 is a possible D gene (5 bases). There are 16 residues in the CDR3. Germline V gene data show CDR1 as KGHSH and CDR2 as LQKENI. The V end was cut by 3 bases, the J end by 7 bases, with 19 bases between. The CDR3 nucleotides are TGTGCCAGCTCACCTGGAGGACCCTCGTCGTTAAATGAGCAGTTCTTC. Its protein is CASSPGGPSSLNEQFF.

The J gene is TRBJ2-5, the V gene TRBV4-1, with 8 bases fitting TRBD1. The V segment lost 1 base and the J segment 5 bases; nucleotides outside the gene matches: 9. This CDR3 has 16 amino acids. The germline V gene encodes CDR1 MGHRA and CDR2 YSYEKL. The CDR3 protein is CASSQALRGQGETQYF. CDR3 bases: TGCGCCAGCAGCCAAGCTCTCAGGGGGCAGGGGGAGACCCAGTACTTC.

This chain connects TRBV5-5 to TRBJ1-5; D is undetermined. The CDR3 runs to 12 residues. Trimming removed 0 bases at V and 4 bases at J, with 2 bases between. Germline CDR1 is SGHKS and CDR2 is YYEKEE (reference sequence). The CDR3 protein is CASSLGNQPQHF. DNA of the CDR3: TGTGCCAGCAGCTTGGGGAATCAGCCCCAGCATTTT.

The chain couples TRBV5-1 to TRBJ2-3; 7 bases line up with TRBD2. CDR3 length equals 16 residues. Trimming removed 5 bases from V and 4 bases from J; junction bases left unmatched: 13. Germline V gene sequence: CDR1 SGHRS, CDR2 YFSETQ. The CDR3 here is CASRYDSGLGADTQYF. For the CDR3, the DNA is TGCGCCAGCAGATATGATAGCGGGTTAGGGGCAGATACGCAGTATTTT.

The rearrangement joins TRBV7-9 to TRBJ2-1, with 11 positions matching TRBD2. The CDR3 has 15 residues. CDR1 and CDR2 from the germline V gene are SEHNR and FQNEAQ (reference sequence). Losses at the gene ends were 5 bases for V and 8 bases for J; bases not matched to a gene: 8. The CDR3 coding sequence is TGTGCCAGCAGCGAAACTAGCGGGAGTATCGATGAGCAGTTCTTC. Its translation: CASSETSGSIDEQFF.

The chain employs TRBV19 and TRBJ1-4, with TRBD1 matching 11 bases. Trimming cost V 7 bases and J 7 bases; bases outside gene matches: 5. CDR1 and CDR2 from the germline V gene are LNHDA and SQIVND (reference sequence). CDR3 length: 14 amino acids. CDR3 residues: CASTTDRGPEKLFF. In DNA, the CDR3 is TGTGCCAGTACCACGGACAGGGGGCCTGAAAAACTGTTTTTT.

The chain couples TRBV7-9 to TRBJ1-4; D unresolved. CDR1 is SEHNR, CDR2 FQNEAQ, per germline (reference sequence). The CDR3 consists of 15 residues. The V gene lost 5 bases and the J gene lost 0 bases, with 10 bases spanning the gap. Written as DNA, the CDR3 is TGTGCCAGCAGCCCTGTGGGAACAACTAATGAAAAACTGTTTTTT. Amino acids: CASSPVGTTNEKLFF.

The rearrangement uses TRBV28 and TRBJ1-5; D is uncertain. Between the trimmed V and J ends, which lost 2 bases and 1 base, there was a span of 21 bases. CDR3 length: 19 amino acids. Germline CDR1 MDHEN, CDR2 SYDVKM. The CDR3 DNA reads as TGTGCCAGCAGTTTACCCCGGGGTGAGGTCGGGGAAAGCAATCAGCCCCAGCATTTT. The encoded protein is CASSLPRGEVGESNQPQHF.

The chain is built from TRBV9 and TRBJ1-5; no reliable D call. Per germline, CDR1 SGDLS and CDR2 YYNGEE. The CDR3 runs 14 residues. V lost 0 bases to trimming and J lost 5 bases, with 9 bases between them. The CDR3 here is CASSVGLDDQPQHF. The CDR3 DNA sequence: TGTGCCAGCAGCGTAGGTCTTGACGATCAGCCCCAGCATTTT. The variable domain in full, completed from reference TRBV9 and TRBJ1-5, reads DSGVTQTPKHLITATGQRVTLRCSPRSGDLSVYWYQQSLDQGLQFLIQYYNGEERAKGNILERFSAQQFPDLHSELNLSSLELGDSALYFCASSVGLDDQPQHFGDGTRLSIL.

The rearrangement links TRBV29-1 to TRBJ2-7; 8 positions agree with TRBD1. Per the germline V gene, CDR1 is SQVTM and CDR2 is ANQGSEA. This CDR3 is built from 11 residues. V was pared by 6 bases and J by 5 bases, with 3 bases of the junction left unmatched. The CDR3 nucleotides are TGCAGCGTGGAGACAGGGGACGAGCAGTACTTC. Its translation: CSVETGDEQYF.

The chain carries TRBV4-1 and TRBJ2-5; 7 nucleotides match TRBD1. Losses at the gene ends were 1 base for V and 0 bases for J; bases not matched to a gene: 11. The CDR3 sequence is 18 residues long. Germline CDR1 is MGHRA and CDR2 is YSYEKL. The CDR3 loop is CASSQASQGTSYQETQYF. CDR3 sequence (DNA): TGCGCCAGCAGCCAAGCTTCACAGGGGACCTCGTACCAAGAGACCCAGTACTTC.

The J gene is TRBJ2-7, the V gene TRBV21-1. TRBV21-1 is deemed a pseudogene. The CDR3 is made up of 14 amino acids. CDR3 loop: CASSNLRVGNEQYF. The DNA for the CDR3 is TGTGCCAGCAGCAATTTAAGGGTGGGGAACGAGCAGTACTTC.

V and J are TRBV7-6 and TRBJ2-7; 8 nucleotides align to TRBD2. The ends lost 1 base at V and 6 bases at J; junction bases unmatched: 5. The CDR3 contains 14 residues. CDR1 and CDR2 (germline): SGHVS, FNYEAQ. CDR3 region: CASSLGLAMGEQYF. CDR3 sequence (DNA): TGTGCCAGCAGCTTAGGACTAGCGATGGGCGAGCAGTACTTC.

This chain uses TRBV19 with TRBJ1-1, with unresolved D. The CDR3 consists of 13 residues. V gave up 0 bases and J gave up 6 bases, with 8 bases separating them. The germline CDR1 and CDR2 sequences are LNHDA and SQIVND (reference sequence). DNA for the CDR3: TGTGCCAGTAGTATAGACCTGGGAGCTGAAGCTTTCTTT. Translating gives CASSIDLGAEAFF.